A selection of T cell receptor beta chains follows, all from one sample in a study of blood T cell repertoires in COVID-19. Measured with immunoSEQ multiplex PCR; TCRdb has only the in-frame clones, and not every one. The table has about 250,000 clones, 81% seen once. Sample: peripheral blood. These receptors originate from a woman aged 80 or over with acute or convalescent COVID-19. CDR3s include the opening cysteine and the closing phenylalanine or tryptophan. The D gene is left open where the match is weak. Size is omitted from some rows. Given values are once, few, many or a class for expanded clones.

TRBJ2-3	TRBV7-9	TRBD2	.	TGTGCCAGCAGACCAAGCGGGGGGGCTTTTGAAACGCAGTATTTT	CASRPSGGAFETQYF
TRBJ2-1	TRBV6-2/TRBV6-3	.	.	TGTGCCAGCAGTCTGACTCGGCCCGACAGGTATGCAGGTGAGCAGTTCTTC	CASSLTRPDRYAGEQFF
TRBJ1-1	TRBV2	.	.	TGTGCCAGCAAGGGGGTTATAGGATCTGAAGCTTTCTTT	CASKGVIGSEAFF
TRBJ1-3	TRBV3-1/TRBV3-2	.	.	TGTGCCAGCAGCCGATTAGATGGAAACACCATATATTTT	CASSRLDGNTIYF
TRBJ2-5	TRBV2	.	.	TGTGCCAGCACCCTAGCTGAGACCCAGTACTTC	CASTLAETQYF
TRBJ2-7	TRBV10-2	.	.	TGCGCCAGCAGTGAGTTCGTATACGAGCAGTACTTC	CASSEFVYEQYF
TRBJ2-6	TRBV7-9	.	.	TGTGCCAGCAGCCAAGCCGGCTCTGGGGCCAACGTCCTGACTTTC	CASSQAGSGANVLTF
TRBJ1-5	TRBV6-6	.	.	TGTGCCAGCAGTAACGGACAAGTGGGCAATCAGCCCCAGCATTTT	CASSNGQVGNQPQHF
TRBJ2-7	TRBV18	TRBD1	.	TGTGCCAGCTCAACAACCGGGACAGGGGCCTACGAGCAGTACTTC	CASSTTGTGAYEQYF
TRBJ1-1	TRBV19	TRBD1	.	TGTGCCAGTAGTATCGGGGGACAGGGTCTTGCTTTCTTT	CASSIGGQGLAFF
TRBJ1-2	TRBV5-6	.	.	TGTGCCAGCATGGCCCCCCACAGCTCTAACTATGGCTACACCTTC	CASMAPHSSNYGYTF
TRBJ1-5	TRBV6-1	.	few	TGTGCCAGCAGTGAATTTCGGGGGGTCAATCAGCCCCAGCATTTT	CASSEFRGVNQPQHF
TRBJ2-3	TRBV9	TRBD2	few	TGTGCCAGCAGCGTAGGACTCACTAGCGGAGGCACAGATACGCAGTATTTT	CASSVGLTSGGTDTQYF
TRBJ1-3	TRBV2	TRBD1	.	TGTGCCAGCAGGAACAGGGACAGCTTCTCTGGAAACACCATATATTTT	CASRNRDSFSGNTIYF